This T cell receptor beta chain appears in the sequencing data of a study of T cells after yellow fever vaccination. One entry per CDR3 protein, called by TCRdb with MiXCR from the 5' RACE reads. Of 150,000 or so distinct CDR3 sequences listed, roughly a tenth are singletons. The CDR3 has 12 amino acids. Deletions cut 6 bases from V and 7 bases from J, with 15 bases between. CDR1 and CDR2 (germline): SQVTM, ANQGSEA. Study-level results: Boosting was followed by the reappearance of most primary-vaccination clones (around 95% CD4, 70% to 90% CD8). Clonotype sharing between CD4 and CD8 compartments was small.

A word on this clonotype: Its antigen is undetermined.

The sequence derives from a man aged 18 to 29 who received the YFV17D yellow fever vaccine. V usage is TRBV29-1 and J usage is TRBJ1-1; D may be TRBD1 (6 bases). This specimen consisted of CD8+ T cells sorted from PBMCs, obtained 45 days after the yellow fever booster vaccination. CDR3 sequence (DNA): TGCAGCGTCGTTGGGGGGCCGGGTGAAGCTTTCTTT. This gives the protein CSVVGGPGEAFF.